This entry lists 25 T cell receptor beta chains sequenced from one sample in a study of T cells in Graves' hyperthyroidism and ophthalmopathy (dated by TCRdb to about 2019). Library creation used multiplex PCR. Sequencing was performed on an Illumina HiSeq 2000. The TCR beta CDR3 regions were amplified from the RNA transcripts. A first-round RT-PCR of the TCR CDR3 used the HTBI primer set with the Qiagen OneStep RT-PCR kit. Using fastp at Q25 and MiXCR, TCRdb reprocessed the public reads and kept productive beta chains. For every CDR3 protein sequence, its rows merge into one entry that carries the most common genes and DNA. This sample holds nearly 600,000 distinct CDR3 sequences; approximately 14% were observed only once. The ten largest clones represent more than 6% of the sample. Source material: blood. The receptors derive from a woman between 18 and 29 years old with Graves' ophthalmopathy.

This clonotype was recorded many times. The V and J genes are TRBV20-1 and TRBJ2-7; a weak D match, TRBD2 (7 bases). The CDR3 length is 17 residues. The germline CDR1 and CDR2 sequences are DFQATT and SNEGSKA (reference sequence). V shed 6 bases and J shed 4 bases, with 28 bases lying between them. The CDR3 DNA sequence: TGCAGTGCCAGGAGGGGGGAGGGACTCGGACTAGAATACGAGCAGTACTTC. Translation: CSARRGEGLGLEYEQYF.

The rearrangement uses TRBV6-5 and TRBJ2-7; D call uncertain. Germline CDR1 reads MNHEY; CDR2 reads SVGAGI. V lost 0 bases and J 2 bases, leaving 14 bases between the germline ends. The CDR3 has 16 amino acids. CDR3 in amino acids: CASSYSQLLITYEQYF. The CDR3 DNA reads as TGTGCCAGCAGTTACTCGCAGCTGCTGATAACCTACGAGCAGTACTTC.

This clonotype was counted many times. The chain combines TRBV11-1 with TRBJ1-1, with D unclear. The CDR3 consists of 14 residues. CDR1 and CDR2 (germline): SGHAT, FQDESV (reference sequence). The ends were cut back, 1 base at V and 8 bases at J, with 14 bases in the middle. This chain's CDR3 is CASSLGVRAQEAFF. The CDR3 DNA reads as TGTGCCAGCAGCTTAGGGGTAAGAGCCCAAGAAGCTTTCTTT.

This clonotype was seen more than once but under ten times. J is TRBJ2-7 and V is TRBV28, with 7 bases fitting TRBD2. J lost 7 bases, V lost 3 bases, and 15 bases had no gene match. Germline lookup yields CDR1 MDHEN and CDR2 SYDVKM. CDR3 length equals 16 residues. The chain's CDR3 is CASSFPQGRESGEQYF. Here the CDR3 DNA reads TGTGCCAGCAGTTTTCCCCAAGGGCGGGAGTCTGGAGAGCAGTACTTC.

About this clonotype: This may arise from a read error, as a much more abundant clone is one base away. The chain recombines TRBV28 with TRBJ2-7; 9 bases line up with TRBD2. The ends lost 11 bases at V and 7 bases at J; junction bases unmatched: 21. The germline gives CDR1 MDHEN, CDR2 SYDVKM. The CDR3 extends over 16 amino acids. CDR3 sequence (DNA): TGTGCCTGGAGACCAGCGGGAGGTTCTAACGACAATGAGCAGTACTTC. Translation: CAWRPAGGSNDNEQYF.

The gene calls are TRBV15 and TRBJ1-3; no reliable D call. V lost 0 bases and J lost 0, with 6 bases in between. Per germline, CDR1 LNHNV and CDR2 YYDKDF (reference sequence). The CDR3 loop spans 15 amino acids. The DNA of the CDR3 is TGTGCCACCAGCAGAGATCGAGCCTCTGGAAACACCATATATTTT. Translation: CATSRDRASGNTIYF.

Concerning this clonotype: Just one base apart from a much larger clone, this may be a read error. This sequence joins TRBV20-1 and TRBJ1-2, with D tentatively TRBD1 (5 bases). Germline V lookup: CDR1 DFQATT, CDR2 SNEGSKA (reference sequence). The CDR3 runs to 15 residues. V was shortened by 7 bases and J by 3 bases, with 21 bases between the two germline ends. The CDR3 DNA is TGCAGTGTTGACCCTGCACACCCGGGGGACTATGGCTACACCTTC. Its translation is CSVDPAHPGDYGYTF.

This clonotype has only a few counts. CDR3 residues: CASSSGTSGRLSETQYF. CDR3 DNA sequence: TGTGCCAGCAGCTCCGGGACTAGCGGGAGATTGAGTGAGACCCAGTACTTC. The gene calls are TRBV5-6 and TRBJ2-5; TRBD2 aligns across 14 bases. V shed 3 bases and J 5 bases; nucleotides not matched to a gene: 9. The CDR3 is 17 amino acids. Germline CDR1 SGHDT, CDR2 YYEEEE.

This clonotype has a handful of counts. The CDR3 sequence: CASSFVWGGAKNIQYF. Here the CDR3 DNA reads TGTGCCAGCAGCTTCGTATGGGGGGGAGCCAAAAACATTCAGTACTTC. The gene calls are TRBV5-8 and TRBJ2-4; 7 bases align to TRBD2. CDR1 and CDR2 (germline): SGHTS, YDEGEE. The trim removed 2 bases at V and 0 bases at J, leaving 5 bases unmatched. The CDR3 has 16 amino acids.

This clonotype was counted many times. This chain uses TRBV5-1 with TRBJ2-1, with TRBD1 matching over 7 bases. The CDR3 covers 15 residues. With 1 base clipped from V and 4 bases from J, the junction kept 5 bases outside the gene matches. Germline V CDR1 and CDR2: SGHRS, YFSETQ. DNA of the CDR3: TGCGCCAGCAGCTTGACCGGGACAGCTTACAATGAGCAGTTCTTC. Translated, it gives CASSLTGTAYNEQFF.

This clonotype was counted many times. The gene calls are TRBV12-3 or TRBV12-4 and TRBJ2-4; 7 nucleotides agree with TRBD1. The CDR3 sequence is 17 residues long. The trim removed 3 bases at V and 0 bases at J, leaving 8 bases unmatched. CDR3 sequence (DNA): TGTGCCAGCAGTTTCGCTGGGACAGACGTAGCCAAAAACATTCAGTACTTC. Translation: CASSFAGTDVAKNIQYF.

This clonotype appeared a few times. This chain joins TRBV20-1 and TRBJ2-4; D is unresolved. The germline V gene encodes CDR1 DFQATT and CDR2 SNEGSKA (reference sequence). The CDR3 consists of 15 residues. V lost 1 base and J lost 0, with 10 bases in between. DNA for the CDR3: TGCAGTGCTAGAGTTTACGGGTTAGCCAAAAACATTCAGTACTTC. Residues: CSARVYGLAKNIQYF.

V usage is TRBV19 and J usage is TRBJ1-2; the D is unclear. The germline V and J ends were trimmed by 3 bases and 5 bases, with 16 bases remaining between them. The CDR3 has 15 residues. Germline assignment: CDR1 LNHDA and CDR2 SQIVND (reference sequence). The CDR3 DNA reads TGTGCCAGTAGTATCTCCGGGGTCCTCGGATATGGCTACACCTTC. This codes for CASSISGVLGYGYTF.

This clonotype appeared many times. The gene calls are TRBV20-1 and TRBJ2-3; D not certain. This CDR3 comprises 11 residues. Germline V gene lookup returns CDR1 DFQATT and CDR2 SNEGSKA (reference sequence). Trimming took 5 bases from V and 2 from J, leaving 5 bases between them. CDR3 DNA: TGCAGTGCTGGGTACACAGATACGCAGTATTTT. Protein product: CSAGYTDTQYF.

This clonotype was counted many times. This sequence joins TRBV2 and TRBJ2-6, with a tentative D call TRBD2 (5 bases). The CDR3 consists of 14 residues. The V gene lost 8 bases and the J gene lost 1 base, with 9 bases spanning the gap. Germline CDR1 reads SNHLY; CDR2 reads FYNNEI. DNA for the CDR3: TGTGCCAGCGACACGGGGTCTGGGGCCAACGTCCTGACTTTC. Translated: CASDTGSGANVLTF. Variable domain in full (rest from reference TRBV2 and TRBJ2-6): EPEVTQTPSHQVTQMGQEVILRCVPISNHLYFYWYRQILGQKVEFLVSFYNNEISEKSEIFDDQFSVERPDGSNFTLKIRSTKLEDSAMYFCASDTGSGANVLTFGAGSRLTVL.

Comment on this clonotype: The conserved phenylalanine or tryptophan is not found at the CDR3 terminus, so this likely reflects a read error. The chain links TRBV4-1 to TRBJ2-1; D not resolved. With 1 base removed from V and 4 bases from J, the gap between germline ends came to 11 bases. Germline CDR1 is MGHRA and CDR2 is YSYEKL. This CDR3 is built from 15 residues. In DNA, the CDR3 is TGCGCCAGCAGCCAAGGGGAAACCGAATACAATGAGCAGTTCTCC. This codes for CASSQGETEYNEQFS.

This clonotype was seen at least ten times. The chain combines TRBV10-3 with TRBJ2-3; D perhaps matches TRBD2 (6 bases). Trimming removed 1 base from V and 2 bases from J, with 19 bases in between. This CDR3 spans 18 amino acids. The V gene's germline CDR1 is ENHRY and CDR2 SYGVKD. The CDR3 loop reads CAISELYLAPLDTDTQYF. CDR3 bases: TGTGCCATCAGTGAGTTGTATCTAGCGCCGCTCGACACAGATACGCAGTATTTT.

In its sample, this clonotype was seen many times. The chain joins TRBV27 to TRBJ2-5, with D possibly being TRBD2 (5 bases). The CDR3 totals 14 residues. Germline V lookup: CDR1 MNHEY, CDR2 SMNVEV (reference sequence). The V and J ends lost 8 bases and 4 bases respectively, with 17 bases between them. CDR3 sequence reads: CASSGRAKPETQYF. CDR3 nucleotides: TGTGCCAGCTCCGGGCGGGCTAAGCCAGAGACCCAGTACTTC.

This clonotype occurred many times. The CDR3 DNA follows: TGTGCCATCAGTGAAGGACAGGGCGGTTCCAACTATGGCTACACCTTC. Encoded protein: CAISEGQGGSNYGYTF. The chain carries TRBV10-3 and TRBJ1-2; TRBD1 agrees at 8 bases. CDR1 and CDR2 from the germline V gene are ENHRY and SYGVKD. With 3 bases clipped from V and 2 bases from J, the junction kept 8 bases outside the gene matches. CDR3 length: 16 amino acids.

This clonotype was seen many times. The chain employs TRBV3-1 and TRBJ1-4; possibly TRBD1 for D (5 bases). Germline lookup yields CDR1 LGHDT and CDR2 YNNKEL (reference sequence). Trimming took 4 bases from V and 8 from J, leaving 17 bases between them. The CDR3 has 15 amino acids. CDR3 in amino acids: CASSPGEGANEKLFF. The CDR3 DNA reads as TGTGCCAGCAGCCCGGGGGAAGGGGCAAACGAAAAACTGTTTTTT.

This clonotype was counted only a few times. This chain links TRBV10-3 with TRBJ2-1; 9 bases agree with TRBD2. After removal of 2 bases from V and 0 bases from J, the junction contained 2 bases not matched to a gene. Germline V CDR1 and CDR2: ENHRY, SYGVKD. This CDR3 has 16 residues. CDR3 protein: CAISERREGSYNEQFF. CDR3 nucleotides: TGTGCCATCAGTGAGCGGCGGGAGGGCTCCTACAATGAGCAGTTCTTC.

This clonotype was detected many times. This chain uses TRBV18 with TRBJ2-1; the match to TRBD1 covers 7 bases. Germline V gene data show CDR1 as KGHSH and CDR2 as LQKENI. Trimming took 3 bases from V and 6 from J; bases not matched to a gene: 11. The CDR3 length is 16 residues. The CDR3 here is CASSPLDRDVGNEQFF. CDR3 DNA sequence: TGTGCCAGCTCACCCCTCGACAGGGACGTGGGCAATGAGCAGTTCTTC.

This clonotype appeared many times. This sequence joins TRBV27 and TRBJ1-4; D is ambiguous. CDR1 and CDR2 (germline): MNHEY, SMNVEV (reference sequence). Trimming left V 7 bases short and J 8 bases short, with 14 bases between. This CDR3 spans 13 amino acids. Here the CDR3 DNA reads TGTGCCAGCAAATTCGGAAGCGGCGAAAAACTGTTTTTT. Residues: CASKFGSGEKLFF. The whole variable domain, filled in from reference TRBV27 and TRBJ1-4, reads EAQVTQNPRYLITVTGKKLTVTCSQNMNHEYMSWYRQDPGLGLRQIYYSMNVEVTDKGDVPEGYKVSRKEKRNFPLILESPSPNQTSLYFCASKFGSGEKLFFGSGTQLSVL.

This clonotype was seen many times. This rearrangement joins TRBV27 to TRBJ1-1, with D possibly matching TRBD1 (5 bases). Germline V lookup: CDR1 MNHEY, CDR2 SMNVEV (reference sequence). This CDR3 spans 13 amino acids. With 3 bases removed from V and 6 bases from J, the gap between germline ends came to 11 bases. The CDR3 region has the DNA TGTGCCAGCAGTTTCTTCGGGGGGTCTGAAGCTTTCTTT. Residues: CASSFFGGSEAFF.

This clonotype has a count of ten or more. The CDR3 loop reads CASSFNEKLFF. The CDR3, as DNA: TGTGCCAGCAGTTTCAATGAAAAACTGTTTTTT. V gene TRBV12-3 or TRBV12-4 combines with J gene TRBJ1-4, with D unclear. This CDR3 contains 11 residues. The V end was cut by 3 bases, the J end by 5 bases, with 1 base between.